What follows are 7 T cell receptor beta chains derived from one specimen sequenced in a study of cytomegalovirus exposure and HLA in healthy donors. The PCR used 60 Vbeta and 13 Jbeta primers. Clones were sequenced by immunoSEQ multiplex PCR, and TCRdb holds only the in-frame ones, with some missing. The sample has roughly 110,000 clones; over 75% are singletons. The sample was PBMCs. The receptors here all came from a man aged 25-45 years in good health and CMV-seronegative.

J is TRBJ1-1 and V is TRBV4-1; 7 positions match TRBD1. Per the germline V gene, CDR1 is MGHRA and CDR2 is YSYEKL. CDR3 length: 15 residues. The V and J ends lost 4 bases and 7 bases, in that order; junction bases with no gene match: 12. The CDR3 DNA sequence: TGCGCCAGCAGCCCTAGTAGACAGGGACCCCATGAAGCTTTCTTT. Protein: CASSPSRQGPHEAFF.

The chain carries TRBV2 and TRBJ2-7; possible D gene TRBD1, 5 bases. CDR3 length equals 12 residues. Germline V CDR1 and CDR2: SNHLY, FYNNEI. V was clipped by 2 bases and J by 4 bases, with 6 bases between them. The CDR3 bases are TGTGCCAGCAGTGAACGACAGTACGAGCAGTACTTC. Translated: CASSERQYEQYF.

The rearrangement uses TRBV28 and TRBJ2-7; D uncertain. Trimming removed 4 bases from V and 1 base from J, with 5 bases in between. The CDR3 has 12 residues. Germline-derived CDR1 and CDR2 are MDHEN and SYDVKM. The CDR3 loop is CASSSPSYEQYF. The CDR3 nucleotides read TGTGCCAGCAGTTCCCCGTCCTACGAGCAGTACTTC.

CDR3 sequence: CASSLQETQYF. CDR3 nucleotide sequence: TGTGCCAGCAGCCTACAGGAGACCCAGTACTTC. This sequence joins TRBV7-2 and TRBJ2-5, with D unresolved. Germline CDR1 reads SGHTA; CDR2 reads FQGNSA. CDR3 size: 11 residues. With 5 bases removed from V and 5 bases from J, the gap between germline ends came to 6 bases.

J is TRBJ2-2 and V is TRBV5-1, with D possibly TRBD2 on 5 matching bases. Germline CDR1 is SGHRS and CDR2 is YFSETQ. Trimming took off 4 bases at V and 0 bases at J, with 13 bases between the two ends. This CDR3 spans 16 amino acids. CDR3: CASSRADIANTGELFF. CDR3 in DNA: TGCGCCAGCAGCCGAGCGGATATCGCGAACACCGGGGAGCTGTTTTTT. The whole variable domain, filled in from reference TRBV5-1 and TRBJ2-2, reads KAGVTQTPRYLIKTRGQQVTLSCSPISGHRSVSWYQQTPGQGLQFLFEYFSETQRNKGNFPGRFSGRQFSNSRSEMNVSTLELGDSALYLCASSRADIANTGELFFGEGSRLTVL.

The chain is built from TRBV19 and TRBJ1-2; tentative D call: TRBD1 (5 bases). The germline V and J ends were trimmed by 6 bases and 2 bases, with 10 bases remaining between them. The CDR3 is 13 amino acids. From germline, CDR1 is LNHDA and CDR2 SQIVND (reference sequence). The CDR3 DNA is TGTGCCAGTAGCCGGGGGGGGAACTATGGCTACACCTTC. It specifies CASSRGGNYGYTF.

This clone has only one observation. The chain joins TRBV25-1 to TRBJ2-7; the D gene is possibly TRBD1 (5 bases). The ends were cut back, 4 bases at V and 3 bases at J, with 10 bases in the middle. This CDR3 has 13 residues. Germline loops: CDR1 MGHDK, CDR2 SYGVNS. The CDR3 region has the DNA TGTGCCAGCAGTGGATCAGGGTACTACGAGCAGTACTTC. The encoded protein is CASSGSGYYEQYF.